These 14 T cell receptor beta chains were sequenced from one sample in a study of Ad26.COV2.S vaccination and SARS-CoV-2 variants. Sequencing used immunoSEQ multiplex PCR; TCRdb keeps in-frame clones, though not all of them. The sample includes about 350,000 clones, around 89% of them seen just once. Treatment described: around 19 received Ad26.COV2.S at low or high dose, single or two shots; several received placebo; per-sample allocation not given. Each sample was drawn 63 days after the first injection (of vaccine or placebo). Sequencing was performed on peripheral blood, taken in a trial of Ad26.COV2.S vaccine versus placebo. These receptors all come from a person between 18 and 65 years old who received the Ad26.COV2.S COVID-19 vaccine or a placebo.

The chain recombines TRBV7-9 with TRBJ2-3, with D perhaps TRBD1 (6 bases). The germline V and J ends were trimmed by 4 bases and 1 base, with 9 bases remaining between them. Looked up from germline, CDR1 is SEHNR and CDR2 is FQNEAQ (reference sequence). The CDR3 totals 14 residues. The CDR3 protein is CASSSSGGTDTQYF. DNA of the CDR3: TGTGCCAGCAGCTCATCAGGGGGCACAGATACGCAGTATTTT.

The genes are TRBV7-3 and TRBJ1-6, with 9 positions matching TRBD1. The J segment lost 14 bases and the V segment lost 6 bases, leaving 8 bases of the junction unmatched. This CDR3 spans 13 amino acids. CDR1 and CDR2 (germline): SGHTA, FQGTGA. The CDR3 nucleotides read TGTGCCAGCAGTTTTGACAGGGGGATGACCCTCCACTTT. It specifies CASSFDRGMTLHF.

The J gene is TRBJ1-1, the V gene TRBV4-1; D unclear. Trimming left V 4 bases short and J 1 base short, with 19 bases between. The length of the CDR3 is 17 residues. The germline gives CDR1 MGHRA, CDR2 YSYEKL. In DNA form, the CDR3 reads TGCGCCAGCAGCCGTGGCGGTTTGGTTAGGGAGAACACTGAAGCTTTCTTT. This sequence encodes CASSRGGLVRENTEAFF.

The genes are TRBV27 and TRBJ1-5; the D is unclear. Germline V gene data show CDR1 as MNHEY and CDR2 as SMNVEV (reference sequence). With 8 bases removed from V and 9 bases from J, the gap between germline ends came to 5 bases. The CDR3 length is 9 residues. The CDR3 sequence is CASGWPQHF. Written as DNA, the CDR3 is TGTGCCAGCGGTTGGCCCCAGCATTTT.

This chain links TRBV19 with TRBJ2-1, with no clear D. V lost 4 bases and J lost 9, with 7 bases in between. The CDR3 loop spans 11 amino acids. Germline CDR1 LNHDA, CDR2 SQIVND (reference sequence). The CDR3 nucleotides are TGTGCCAGTAGTAGTAGTATTGAGCAGTTCTTC. Protein sequence: CASSSSIEQFF.

The chain links TRBV30 to TRBJ1-1; weak D call: TRBD1 (6 bases). Trimming left V 2 bases short and J 5 bases short, with 18 bases between. Germline V gene lookup returns CDR1 GTSNPN and CDR2 SVGIG (reference sequence). The CDR3 contains 15 residues. CDR3 DNA sequence: TGTGCCTGGAGTCCCATCCATTCAGGGGTTACTGAAGCTTTCTTT. Its protein product is CAWSPIHSGVTEAFF.

This clone has just one count. V is TRBV11-2 and J is TRBJ2-2; no clear D gene. The V end was cut by 3 bases, the J end by 5 bases, with 7 bases between. Germline V gene sequence: CDR1 SGHAT, CDR2 FQNNGV. The CDR3 totals 13 residues. The CDR3: CASSFSRTGELFF. The CDR3 DNA sequence: TGTGCCAGCAGCTTCAGTCGTACCGGGGAGCTGTTTTTT.

A single count supports this clone. V and J are TRBV5-1 and TRBJ2-7; maybe TRBD1 (6 bases). Looked up from germline, CDR1 is SGHRS and CDR2 is YFSETQ. The germline V and J ends were trimmed by 3 bases and 0 bases, with 10 bases remaining between them. The CDR3 has 14 residues. CDR3: CASSYGTNSYEQYF. DNA for the CDR3: TGCGCCAGCAGCTACGGGACAAACTCCTACGAGCAGTACTTC.

The CDR3 region has the DNA TGTGCCAGCAGTTTCAGGGGGAGAAGCTCCTACAATGAGCAGTTCTTC. Translating it yields CASSFRGRSSYNEQFF. This rearrangement joins TRBV28 to TRBJ2-1; 7 bases are a match to TRBD1. CDR1 is MDHEN and CDR2 is SYDVKM in the germline V gene. The J segment lost 0 bases and the V segment lost 3 bases, leaving 5 bases of the junction unmatched. The CDR3 sequence is 16 residues long.

J is TRBJ2-2 and V is TRBV13; a possible D gene is TRBD1 (6 bases). The CDR3 loop spans 16 amino acids. Trimming removed 5 bases at V and 0 bases at J, with 13 bases between. Germline loops: CDR1 PRHDT, CDR2 FYEKMQ (reference sequence). CDR3 nucleotides: TGTGCCAGCAGCGAGGACAGACGTGCGAACACCGGGGAGCTGTTTTTT. As protein: CASSEDRRANTGELFF. Drawing the rest from reference TRBV13 and TRBJ2-2, the complete variable domain is AAGVIQSPRHLIKEKRETATLKCYPIPRHDTVYWYQQGPGQDPQFLISFYEKMQSDKGSIPDRFSAQQFSDYHSELNMSSLELGDSALYFCASSEDRRANTGELFFGEGSRLTVL.

A note on this clone: The same CDR3 arises from other DNA sequences in this sample as well. This chain joins TRBV7-3 and TRBJ2-5; D ambiguous. The CDR3 contains 13 residues. CDR1 and CDR2 from the germline V gene are SGHTA and FQGTGA. V was pared by 1 base and J by 3 bases, with 6 bases between. The CDR3 bases are TGTGCCAGCAGCTTAAACAGAGAAGAGACCCAGTACTTC. Its translation is CASSLNREETQYF. Looking up the rest from reference TRBV7-3 and TRBJ2-5 gives the full variable domain: GAGVSQTPSNKVTEKGKYVELRCDPISGHTALYWYRQSLGQGPEFLIYFQGTGAADDSGLPNDRFFAVRPEGSVSTLKIQRTERGDSAVYLCASSLNREETQYFGPGTRLLVL.

This chain links TRBV13 with TRBJ1-1, with D possibly being TRBD1 (5 bases). This CDR3 has 14 residues. V lost 7 bases and J 2 bases, leaving 14 bases between the germline ends. The germline V gene encodes CDR1 PRHDT and CDR2 FYEKMQ (reference sequence). CDR3 bases: TGTGCCAGCAACTCCCGCGGACATAACACTGAAGCTTTCTTT. Its protein product is CASNSRGHNTEAFF.

This chain's CDR3 is CSAGRREANNEQFF. As DNA, the CDR3 is TGCAGCGCCGGTCGGCGGGAGGCGAACAATGAGCAGTTCTTC. The chain combines TRBV29-1 with TRBJ2-1, with TRBD2 matching over 8 bases. In germline, CDR1 is SQVTM, CDR2 ANQGSEA. CDR3 size: 14 residues. V shed 7 bases, J shed 5 bases, and the junction held 10 bases outside the gene matches.

The sample holds a few counts of this clone. The chain combines TRBV27 with TRBJ2-7; D remains unclear. There are 14 residues in the CDR3. Germline lookup yields CDR1 MNHEY and CDR2 SMNVEV (reference sequence). Trimming removed 8 bases at V and 0 bases at J, with 14 bases between. CDR3 nucleotides: TGTGCCAGCTCAGGCAGTCGGCTCTCCTACGAGCAGTACTTC. Its protein is CASSGSRLSYEQYF.